The next 31 T cell receptor beta chains were all read from a single sample in a study of T cells after posttransplantation cyclophosphamide. Profiled with immunoSEQ multiplex PCR; TCRdb holds only in-frame clones, not every one. The data hold 15,000 to 20,000 clones, with about 85% observed a single time. Busulfan-fludarabine conditioning, marrow transplant, and cyclophosphamide on days +3 and +4 were administered. The specimen comprised PBMCs, sampled after allogeneic stem cell transplant with posttransplant cyclophosphamide. The receptors shown here come from a female patient in her 40s who received an allogeneic stem cell transplant from a related donor, was CMV-positive, and had no GVHD. Some of the T cells may derive from the graft donor.

The rearrangement links TRBV6-1 to TRBJ2-7; TRBD1 matches 10 bases. The V gene's germline CDR1 is MNHNS and CDR2 SASEGT. V shed 10 bases, J shed 7 bases, and the junction held 13 bases outside the gene matches. The CDR3 spans 14 residues. The chain's CDR3 is CATMKRDRGLEQYF. In DNA form, the CDR3 reads TGTGCCACCATGAAACGGGACAGGGGTTTAGAGCAGTACTTC.

The V and J genes are TRBV30 and TRBJ1-2, with TRBD1 matching 7 bases. The CDR3 has 14 amino acids. V shed 0 bases, J shed 4 bases, and the junction held 5 bases outside the gene matches. From germline, CDR1 is GTSNPN and CDR2 SVGIG (reference sequence). The CDR3 coding sequence is TGTGCCTGGAGTGTCCGCCGGGACAGCTATGGCTACACCTTC. As protein: CAWSVRRDSYGYTF.

This chain connects TRBV6-5 to TRBJ2-1, with a possible D match to TRBD2 (6 bases). CDR1 MNHEY and CDR2 SVGAGI come from the germline V gene. The CDR3 has 16 residues. Trimming took off 2 bases at V and 5 bases at J, with 16 bases between the two ends. CDR3 in DNA: TGTGCCAGCAGTTACCTGGCGGGATCAGGGCACAATGAGCAGTTCTTC. This encodes CASSYLAGSGHNEQFF.

The rearrangement uses TRBV6-1 and TRBJ2-3; 10 bases are shared with TRBD2. The CDR3 has 15 amino acids. The germline CDR1 and CDR2 sequences are MNHNS and SASEGT. The junction had 6 bases not matched to a gene; V was cut back by 6 bases and J by 3 bases. The CDR3 sequence: CASRAGGRGTDTQYF. CDR3 DNA: TGTGCCAGCAGAGCGGGAGGGCGGGGGACAGATACGCAGTATTTT.

The V gene is TRBV11-2, the J gene TRBJ2-7; D possibly corresponds to TRBD2 (7 bases). CDR1 and CDR2 from the germline V gene are SGHAT and FQNNGV. The CDR3 covers 13 residues. V lost 6 bases to trimming and J lost 6 bases, with 15 bases between them. The chain's CDR3 is CASRNQGRVEQYF. DNA for the CDR3: TGTGCCAGCAGGAACCAGGGGAGGGTCGAGCAGTACTTC.

CDR3 DNA sequence: TGTGCCACCAGCAGGCAAGGGACAGGGGCGTCTCAGCCCCAGCATTTT. This sequence encodes CATSRQGTGASQPQHF. The rearrangement links TRBV15 to TRBJ1-5, with 10 bases fitting TRBD1. Trimming removed 3 bases from V and 6 bases from J; junction bases left unmatched: 8. The germline CDR1 and CDR2 sequences are LNHNV and YYDKDF (reference sequence). The CDR3 contains 16 residues.

The chain is built from TRBV5-5 and TRBJ2-5; possible D gene TRBD2, 6 bases. The CDR3 runs to 15 residues. Between the trimmed V and J ends, which lost 3 bases and 0 bases, there was a span of 12 bases. Per germline, CDR1 SGHKS and CDR2 YYEKEE (reference sequence). CDR3 nucleotide sequence: TGTGCCAGCAGCTCGGGCGGGACTTACCAAGAGACCCAGTACTTC. Translated: CASSSGGTYQETQYF.

V is TRBV7-9 and J is TRBJ1-1; D ambiguous. This CDR3 has 15 residues. Trimming pared 1 base from V and 3 bases from J, leaving 12 bases between. Germline CDR1 reads SEHNR; CDR2 reads FQNEAQ (reference sequence). The CDR3 sequence is CASSLGLAVDTEAFF. The CDR3 bases are TGTGCCAGCAGCTTAGGTCTCGCGGTTGACACTGAAGCTTTCTTT.

The chain carries TRBV5-1 and TRBJ2-7; tentatively, D is TRBD1 (5 bases). The CDR3 contains 14 residues. Germline V lookup: CDR1 SGHRS, CDR2 YFSETQ. Trimming took 2 bases from V and 2 from J, leaving 11 bases between them. CDR3 sequence reads: CASSFRGAPYEQYF. The CDR3 nucleotides are TGCGCCAGCAGCTTTAGGGGCGCGCCCTACGAGCAGTACTTC.

The chain employs TRBV6-1 and TRBJ2-7; D is unclear. This CDR3 is 11 amino acids long. Germline V lookup: CDR1 MNHNS, CDR2 SASEGT. Trimming cost V 2 bases and J 6 bases, with 5 bases left between them. The CDR3: CASSESREQYF. The CDR3 DNA follows: TGTGCCAGCAGTGAATCGCGCGAGCAGTACTTC.

This clone was recorded once. This rearrangement joins TRBV2 to TRBJ2-1, with D possibly matching TRBD2 (6 bases). Germline CDR1 is SNHLY and CDR2 is FYNNEI. Trimming took 7 bases from V and 8 from J, leaving 12 bases between them. The CDR3 totals 12 residues. The CDR3 region is CASKGSGDEQFF. The CDR3 bases are TGTGCCAGCAAGGGTAGCGGCGATGAGCAGTTCTTC.

The chain is built from TRBV4-1 and TRBJ2-3, with D maybe TRBD2 (6 bases). Deletions cut 2 bases from V and 5 bases from J, with 14 bases between. Germline V gene lookup returns CDR1 MGHRA and CDR2 YSYEKL. The CDR3 extends over 15 amino acids. The DNA for the CDR3 is TGCGCCAGCAGCCAAAACGGGAGAGTGGAAGATACGCAGTATTTT. It is translated as CASSQNGRVEDTQYF.

This rearrangement joins TRBV7-9 to TRBJ1-2; no clear D gene. V lost 0 bases and J lost 2, with 7 bases in between. This CDR3 has 14 amino acids. Per germline, CDR1 SEHNR and CDR2 FQNEAQ (reference sequence). This CDR3 is CASSLASGNYGYTF. The CDR3 DNA follows: TGTGCCAGCAGCTTAGCAAGCGGGAACTATGGCTACACCTTC.

CDR3: CASSQAPGGFGYGYTF. The CDR3 bases are TGCGCCAGCAGCCAAGCTCCAGGGGGCTTTGGCTATGGCTACACCTTC. The chain combines TRBV4-1 with TRBJ1-2; 8 bases fit TRBD1. Germline V gene sequence: CDR1 MGHRA, CDR2 YSYEKL. V shed 1 base and J 4 bases; nucleotides not matched to a gene: 8. The CDR3 covers 16 residues.

Only one count was recorded for this clone. This chain links TRBV5-4 with TRBJ1-1; 10 bases align to TRBD1. Per germline, CDR1 SGHNT and CDR2 YYREEE (reference sequence). This CDR3 region has 17 residues. The ends lost 5 bases at V and 1 base at J; junction bases unmatched: 11. The CDR3 sequence is CASRVAGTGAPNTEAFF. The CDR3 DNA is TGTGCCAGCAGAGTTGCCGGGACAGGGGCTCCGAACACTGAAGCTTTCTTT.

The chain combines TRBV30 with TRBJ2-3; D is unclear. Germline CDR1 reads GTSNPN; CDR2 reads SVGIG (reference sequence). The V end was cut by 3 bases, the J end by 2 bases, with 6 bases between. The CDR3 is made up of 12 amino acids. This chain's CDR3 is CAWREFTDTQYF. Here the CDR3 DNA reads TGTGCCTGGAGGGAGTTCACAGATACGCAGTATTTT.

V is TRBV4-3 and J is TRBJ1-1; D is uncertain. Trimming took off 0 bases at V and 4 bases at J, with 6 bases between the two ends. CDR1 is LGHNA, CDR2 YSLEER, per germline. CDR3 size: 13 residues. DNA for the CDR3: TGCGCCAGCAGCCAAGAGTGGAGCACTGAAGCTTTCTTT. Translating gives CASSQEWSTEAFF.

V usage is TRBV28 and J usage is TRBJ2-3, with 13 bases fitting TRBD2. Germline trimming cut 8 bases from V and 6 bases from J; bases unmatched to any gene: 11. The CDR3 has 16 residues. In germline, CDR1 is MDHEN, CDR2 SYDVKM. The CDR3 region is CASSVGLAGVMDTQYF. The CDR3 coding sequence is TGTGCCAGCTCTGTCGGACTAGCGGGAGTAATGGATACGCAGTATTTT.

The count of this clone is one. The rearrangement links TRBV28 to TRBJ2-1; 11 nucleotides match TRBD2. CDR1 and CDR2 (germline): MDHEN, SYDVKM. Trimming at V came to 3 bases and at J to 4 bases, leaving 5 bases not matched to a gene. The length of the CDR3 is 16 residues. CDR3 protein: CASSFLAGGTYNEQFF. CDR3 DNA sequence: TGTGCCAGCAGTTTCCTAGCGGGAGGCACTTACAATGAGCAGTTCTTC.

This CDR3 is CASSLRRGFANTGELFF. The CDR3 nucleotides read TGCGCCAGCAGCTTGAGGCGGGGGTTTGCGAACACCGGGGAGCTGTTTTTT. J is TRBJ2-2 and V is TRBV5-1; 7 bases are shared with TRBD2. The junction had 6 bases not matched to a gene; V was cut back by 1 base and J by 0 bases. Per the germline V gene, CDR1 is SGHRS and CDR2 is YFSETQ. The CDR3 is 17 residues long. Complete variable domain (other parts from reference TRBV5-1 and TRBJ2-2): KAGVTQTPRYLIKTRGQQVTLSCSPISGHRSVSWYQQTPGQGLQFLFEYFSETQRNKGNFPGRFSGRQFSNSRSEMNVSTLELGDSALYLCASSLRRGFANTGELFFGEGSRLTVL.

The V call is TRBV5-1, the J call TRBJ2-7; D is unresolved. Per germline, CDR1 SGHRS and CDR2 YFSETQ. Trimming stripped 1 base from V and 6 bases from J, with 14 bases between. CDR3 length equals 14 residues. CDR3 in amino acids: CASSLNFRTREQYF. The DNA for the CDR3 is TGCGCCAGCAGCTTGAACTTTAGAACGCGCGAGCAGTACTTC.

V usage is TRBV4-1 and J usage is TRBJ2-7; D may be TRBD1 (5 bases). The length of the CDR3 is 16 residues. CDR1 is MGHRA, CDR2 YSYEKL, per germline. Trimming shortened V by 4 bases and J by 0 bases, and 16 bases separated the two germline ends. Here the CDR3 reads CASSLLDSISSYEQYF. In DNA, the CDR3 is TGCGCCAGCAGCCTTCTAGACAGCATAAGCTCCTACGAGCAGTACTTC.

The sample holds a few counts of this clone. The genes are TRBV5-5 and TRBJ2-5; perhaps TRBD1 as D (6 bases). This CDR3 has 13 residues. Looked up from germline, CDR1 is SGHKS and CDR2 is YYEKEE (reference sequence). Deletions cut 2 bases from V and 5 bases from J, with 10 bases between. The CDR3 DNA reads TGTGCCAGCAGCTTTACAGGGTCGGAGACCCAGTACTTC. The encoded protein is CASSFTGSETQYF.

V is TRBV6-5 and J is TRBJ2-7; 7 bases align to TRBD2. CDR1 and CDR2 (germline): MNHEY, SVGAGI. This CDR3 contains 14 residues. After removal of 7 bases from V and 4 bases from J, the junction contained 10 bases not matched to a gene. CDR3 bases: TGTGCCAGCACTAATGGGGCGGGAGCTTACGAGCAGTACTTC. Its protein product is CASTNGAGAYEQYF.

CDR3 amino acids: CASSRGIYEQYF. CDR3 DNA sequence: TGTGCCAGCAGTCGAGGGATTTACGAGCAGTACTTC. The gene calls are TRBV11-1 and TRBJ2-7, with a tentative D call TRBD2 (5 bases). The CDR3 length is 12 residues. The germline CDR1 and CDR2 sequences are SGHAT and FQDESV (reference sequence). Trimming removed 6 bases from V and 4 bases from J, with 10 bases in between.

CDR3 sequence reads: CASSYSTSGRYEQYF. Written as DNA, the CDR3 is TGTGCCAGCAGTTACTCGACGAGCGGGAGATACGAGCAGTACTTC. The chain recombines TRBV6-6 with TRBJ2-7; 8 bases are shared with TRBD2. V dropped 0 bases and J dropped 4; count of bases not matched to a gene: 5. This CDR3 spans 15 amino acids. Per germline, CDR1 MNHNY and CDR2 SVGAGI (reference sequence).

This CDR3 is CASSGPRGLAGMYEQYF. The CDR3 DNA reads TGTGCCAGCAGTGGGCCTAGGGGACTAGCAGGAATGTACGAGCAGTACTTC. V and J are TRBV28 and TRBJ2-7, with 9 bases fitting TRBD2. The ends lost 5 bases at V and 4 bases at J; junction bases unmatched: 15. The CDR3 spans 17 residues. Germline loops: CDR1 MDHEN, CDR2 SYDVKM.

This chain uses TRBV4-3 with TRBJ2-2, with D maybe TRBD1 (8 bases). Germline assignment: CDR1 LGHNA and CDR2 YSLEER. The CDR3 extends over 19 amino acids. Trimming took 0 bases from V and 10 from J, leaving 27 bases between them. The CDR3 DNA sequence: TGCGCCAGCAGCCAAGATACGGGACAGGTTGAGAGAGGGGGGGAGGAGCTGTTTTTT. This sequence encodes CASSQDTGQVERGGEELFF.

The genes are TRBV6-5 and TRBJ1-2; 8 positions match TRBD1. J was trimmed by 6 bases and V by 4 bases; bases with no gene match: 7. Germline CDR1 MNHEY, CDR2 SVGAGI. The CDR3 loop spans 14 amino acids. The CDR3: CASSSTGEVNGYTF. In DNA form, the CDR3 reads TGTGCCAGCAGTTCGACAGGGGAAGTAAATGGCTACACCTTC.

This clone came up once. The chain links TRBV25-1 to TRBJ2-1; 13 bases map to TRBD2. The CDR3 sequence is 16 residues long. Germline loops: CDR1 MGHDK, CDR2 SYGVNS. V lost 3 bases and J lost 8; bases outside the gene matches: 7. CDR3 residues: CASSDSGTSGIYEQFF. The CDR3 bases are TGTGCCAGCAGTGATTCCGGGACTAGCGGGATATATGAGCAGTTCTTC.

V usage is TRBV28 and J usage is TRBJ2-5; D ambiguous. The last part of the DNA fits TRBJ2-7 better; the J call may be wrong. The CDR3 runs 13 residues. Germline assignment: CDR1 MDHEN and CDR2 SYDVKM. The CDR3 DNA sequence: TGTGCCAGCAACCGACTGGCACTCCACGAGCAGTACTTC. Protein: CASNRLALHEQYF.